This paragraph reports one T cell receptor beta chain. Its antigen is unidentified. Other nucleotide sequences from this sample produce the same CDR3. The donors (healthy individuals) were bone marrow donors. This entry belongs to a study of cytomegalovirus exposure and HLA in healthy donors. In the PCR, 60 Vbeta and 13 Jbeta primers were used. Data came from immunoSEQ multiplex PCR; TCRdb stores just in-frame clones and leaves some out. The table has 150,000 to 200,000 clones, almost 85% seen once. CDR1 MNHEY and CDR2 SMNVEV come from the germline V gene (reference sequence). CDR3 size: 15 residues. Regarding the study as a whole: A later analysis showed TCR association rates differing by HLA locus, peaking at DRB1 and lowest at HLA-C. A later analysis found common viral pathogens apparently linked to several of the most significant clusters. CMV antigen specificity of three CMV-associated chains was confirmed in vitro.

The J gene is TRBJ2-5, the V gene TRBV27; 11 bases fit TRBD2. The assigned J gene may be wrong: the sequence end matches TRBJ2-7 better. Sequenced sample: PBMCs. This sequence was found in a boy between 10 and 17 years old in good health and CMV-seronegative. The CDR3 nucleotides read TGTGCCAGCAGTTCTGGACTAGCGGGTGGCTACGAGCAGTACTTC. Protein sequence: CASSSGLAGGYEQYF.